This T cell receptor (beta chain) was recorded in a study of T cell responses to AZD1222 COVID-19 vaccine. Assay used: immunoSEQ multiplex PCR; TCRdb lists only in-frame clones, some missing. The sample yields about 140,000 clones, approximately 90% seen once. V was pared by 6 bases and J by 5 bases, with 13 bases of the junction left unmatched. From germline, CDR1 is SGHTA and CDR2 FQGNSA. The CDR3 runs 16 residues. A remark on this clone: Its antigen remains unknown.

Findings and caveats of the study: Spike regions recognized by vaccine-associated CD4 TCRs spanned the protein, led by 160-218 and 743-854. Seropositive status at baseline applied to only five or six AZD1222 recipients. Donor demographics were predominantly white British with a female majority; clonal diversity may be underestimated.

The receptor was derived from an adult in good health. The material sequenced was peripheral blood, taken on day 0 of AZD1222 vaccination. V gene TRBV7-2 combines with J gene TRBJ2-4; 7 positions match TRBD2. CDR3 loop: CASSLGLSRAENIQYF. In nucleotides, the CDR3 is TGTGCCAGCAGTCTGGGACTATCAAGAGCGGAAAACATTCAGTACTTC.